Listed below are T cell receptor beta chains from one sample, sequenced in a study of blood T cells in healthy people across ages. TCRdb analysed the 5' RACE reads with MiXCR anew, one entry per CDR3 protein. The sample lists about 1.5 million distinct CDR3 sequences, around 40% occurring once. The source material was blood. The source is a woman aged 18-29 years in good health. Both conserved end residues are part of each CDR3. The order of the fields is V gene, J gene, D gene, clone size, CDR3 DNA, CDR3 protein. The D gene is left open where the match is weak. Some rows have no size entry. The others give once, few or many, or a class for an expanded clone.

TRBV12-3/TRBV12-4,TRBJ2-3,.,many,TGTGCCAGCAGTCCCCGGGGAGATACGCAGTATTTT,CASSPRGDTQYF
TRBV5-1,TRBJ2-5,.,few,TGCGCCAGCAGCGCGGGTATGCAAGAGACCCAGTACTTC,CASSAGMQETQYF
TRBV6-5,TRBJ1-6,TRBD1,.,TGTGCCAGGAGCTTGTTGGGACAGAGCTCACCCCTCCACTTT,CARSLLGQSSPLHF
TRBV7-9,TRBJ2-2,.,.,TGTGCCAGCAGCCAAGGACTGACGAACACCGGGGAGCTGTTTTTT,CASSQGLTNTGELFF
TRBV20-1,TRBJ1-6,.,.,TGCAGTGCCCGGAGCGGGAATTCACCCCTCCACTTT,CSARSGNSPLHF
TRBV11-2,TRBJ2-2,.,.,TGTGCCAGCAGCTTCCTTTTTCGGAACACCGGGGAGCTGTTTTTT,CASSFLFRNTGELFF
TRBV12-3/TRBV12-4,TRBJ1-5,.,many,TGTGCCAGCAGACAGACGACAAATCAGCCCCAGCATTTT,CASRQTTNQPQHF
TRBV3-1,TRBJ1-4,.,.,TGTGCCAGCAGCCCTTCTCCCCTGGGGGGGTCCGCAAAAGAAAAACTGTTTTTT,CASSPSPLGGSAKEKLFF
TRBV7-9,TRBJ2-5,.,.,TGTGCCAGCAGCTTGCTTGGACTGACGTTCCCTCGTCGGGAGACCCAGTACTTC,CASSLLGLTFPRRETQYF
TRBV14,TRBJ1-2,.,few,TGTGCCAGCAATGGTGGTCCGGGCTACACCTTC,CASNGGPGYTF
TRBV27,TRBJ2-1,.,.,TGTGCCGGCAGTTTATGGGACCGTAGCTCCTACGAGCAGTTCTTC,CAGSLWDRSSYEQFF
TRBV6-6,TRBJ2-4,TRBD1,.,TGCGCCAGCAGCCCGGACAGGGGTTGGGCCAAAAACATTCAGTACTTC,CASSPDRGWAKNIQYF
TRBV18,TRBJ1-2,.,once,TGTGCCAGCTCACCAACCCGGACTGATGGCTACACCTTC,CASSPTRTDGYTF
TRBV2,TRBJ1-6,TRBD1,few,TGTGCCAGCAGTCGCAGGGGGCGAAGGTTGTCTAATTCACCCCTCCACTTT,CASSRRGRRLSNSPLHF
TRBV7-2,TRBJ2-3,TRBD2,few,TGTGCCAGCAGCCCTCTAGCGGGAGGCCTTAGCACAGATACGCAGTATTTT,CASSPLAGGLSTDTQYF
TRBV24-1,TRBJ2-1,.,.,TGTGCCACCAGTGATCCCGGGCAGGGGCGCGATGAGCAGTTCTTC,CATSDPGQGRDEQFF
TRBV4-3,TRBJ2-2,.,many,TGCGCCAGCAGCCAAGGACTTGCGAACACCGGGGAGCTGTTTTTT,CASSQGLANTGELFF
TRBV15,TRBJ1-5,TRBD1,.,TGTGCCACCAGCACCATGACAGGGCGGTTGATCTATAGCAATCAGCCCCAGCATTTT,CATSTMTGRLIYSNQPQHF
TRBV6-2/TRBV6-3,TRBJ2-1,TRBD1,.,TGTGCCGCAAGGACAGGGCAAAGGGAAATTAATGAGCAGTTCTTC,CAARTGQREINEQFF
TRBV6-2/TRBV6-3,TRBJ2-5,TRBD2,.,TGTGCCAGCAGTTCGGGACTAGCGGGAAGTGGTGAGCAGTACTTC,CASSSGLAGSGEQYF
TRBV6-5,TRBJ2-2,.,few,TGTGCCAGCAAGGGAAGCACCGGGGAGCTGTTTTTT,CASKGSTGELFF
TRBV6-5,TRBJ2-7,.,.,TGTGCCAGCAGTTTCCGGGAACACTCCTGCGAGCAGTACTTC,CASSFREHSCEQYF
TRBV20-1,TRBJ2-1,TRBD2,few,TGCAGTGCTAGAGCGGGGGGGTACTACAATGAGCAGTTCTTC,CSARAGGYYNEQFF
TRBV20-1,TRBJ2-3,.,.,TGCAGTGCTAGAGACAGGGCTTCTAGCACAGATACGCAGTATTTT,CSARDRASSTDTQYF
TRBV29-1,TRBJ1-5,.,few,TGCAGCGTTGGTGAGGGCAGTCAGCCCCAGCATTTT,CSVGEGSQPQHF
TRBV7-2,TRBJ1-5,.,few,TGTGCCAGCAGCTCGGCCGGGGGCAATCAGCCCCAGCATTTT,CASSSAGGNQPQHF
TRBV12-3/TRBV12-4,TRBJ2-1,.,few,TGTGCCAGCAGCCCGACTCAGGGAATCCCCCCAAACGAGCAGTTCTTC,CASSPTQGIPPNEQFF
TRBV7-2,TRBJ2-7,.,.,TGTGCCAGCAGCTTAGCCCTAGGAAGGCAGGACGAGCAGTACTTC,CASSLALGRQDEQYF
TRBV13,TRBJ1-2,.,many,TGTGCCAGCAGCTTAGGTCCAGGGTTGAGTGGCTACACCTTC,CASSLGPGLSGYTF
TRBV7-2,TRBJ1-1,.,.,TGTGCCAGCAGCGTACGACATGTTGCTGAAGCTTTCTTT,CASSVRHVAEAFF
TRBV4-1,TRBJ2-3,.,.,TGCGCCAGCAGCTTCGACGGAAGTTTCGGTACAGATACGCAGTATTTT,CASSFDGSFGTDTQYF
TRBV20-1,TRBJ1-5,TRBD1,.,TGCAGTGCTGTTCCGGGACAGGGGGCTTATCAGCCCCAGCATTTT,CSAVPGQGAYQPQHF
TRBV12-3/TRBV12-4,TRBJ1-2,.,.,TGTGCCAGCAGTTTATGGCCCACCTATGGCTACACCTTC,CASSLWPTYGYTF
TRBV20-1,TRBJ2-3,TRBD2,few,TGCAGTGCTAGAGGGTCCACCCCGGGACTAGCTTTCTCAGATACGCAGTATTTT,CSARGSTPGLAFSDTQYF
TRBV19,TRBJ2-1,.,.,TGTGCCAGTAGTATCGGGGCCAATGAGCAGTTCTTC,CASSIGANEQFF
TRBV2,TRBJ2-7,.,once,TGTGCCAGCAAAGAAAGTTCCGGGACTTTCTACGAGCAGTACTTC,CASKESSGTFYEQYF
TRBV15,TRBJ2-4,.,.,TGTGCCACCAGCGACGACACCCTTGGGGACATTCAGTACTTC,CATSDDTLGDIQYF
TRBV28,TRBJ1-2,.,many,TGTGCCAGCAGTTTATTGCTCCTCCGGCGGGGGCGAGACTATGGCTACACCTTC,CASSLLLLRRGRDYGYTF
TRBV12-5,TRBJ1-1,.,.,TGTGCTAGTGGTGTGGAGGTTACGGGTGAAGCTTTCTTT,CASGVEVTGEAFF
TRBV6-1,TRBJ1-1,.,.,TGTGCCAGCAATACAGGATTGAACACTGAAGCTTTCTTT,CASNTGLNTEAFF
TRBV20-1,TRBJ2-1,TRBD2,.,TGCAGTGCTCAAAGACTAGCGGGAGCGTCGATTGAGCAGTTCTTC,CSAQRLAGASIEQFF
TRBV4-1,TRBJ2-1,TRBD2,few,TGCGCCAGCAGCCCGGGGACAGGGTCTAAGCCCGGACTAGCGGGGGCCTACAATGAGCAGTTCTTC,CASSPGTGSKPGLAGAYNEQFF
TRBV28,TRBJ2-3,.,.,TGTGCCAGCAGTTTTTTTAGCGGTCCCGGTCCCACAGATACGCAGTATTTT,CASSFFSGPGPTDTQYF
TRBV28,TRBJ2-7,.,.,TGTGCCAGCAGTTTTCAACTCCGGGGGGCGGCCTACGAGCAGTACTTC,CASSFQLRGAAYEQYF
TRBV25-1,TRBJ1-2,TRBD1,few,TGTGCCAGCAGTGAGGACAGGGATCTCTATGGCTACACCTTC,CASSEDRDLYGYTF
TRBV5-1,TRBJ2-5,.,once,TGCGCCGGCAGCTTAGGGCAAGAGACCCAGTACTTC,CAGSLGQETQYF
TRBV2,TRBJ2-7,.,.,TGTGCCAGCAGAGGGGTATTCTGCGAGCAGTACTTC,CASRGVFCEQYF
TRBV7-9,TRBJ2-5,.,few,TGTGCCAGCAGCCCCACCGCTCAAGAGACCCAGTACTTC,CASSPTAQETQYF
TRBV7-9,TRBJ2-1,.,few,TGTGCCAGCAGCTTAGAGCTTACCTACAATGAGCAGTTCTTC,CASSLELTYNEQFF
TRBV14,TRBJ1-4,.,.,TGTGCCAGCAGCCGGCGGGGCGGAGGAAAACTGTTTTTT,CASSRRGGGKLFF
TRBV9,TRBJ2-7,.,.,TGTGCCAGCAGCGCGGACTCCGCTAAGTCCTACGAGCAGTACTTC,CASSADSAKSYEQYF
TRBV16,TRBJ1-4,.,.,TGTGCCAGCAGCCAATTGGCATCCTCGGATGAAAAACTGTTTTTT,CASSQLASSDEKLFF
TRBV19,TRBJ1-2,.,.,TGTGCCAGTAGTATGGGAGGGGATGGCTACACCTTC,CASSMGGDGYTF
TRBV9,TRBJ1-5,TRBD1,.,TGTGCCAGCAGCGTAGGCACAGGGGAACAGCCCCAGCATTTT,CASSVGTGEQPQHF
TRBV19,TRBJ2-3,TRBD2,few,TGTGCCAGTAGTAGTGGACTAGCGGGAGTCCTCCCAGATACGCAGTATTTT,CASSSGLAGVLPDTQYF
TRBV2,TRBJ1-5,TRBD1,.,TGTGCCAGCAGGACAGGGGGTTATCAGCCCCAGCATTTT,CASRTGGYQPQHF
TRBV3-1,TRBJ1-1,.,few,TGTGCCAGCAGCCAGCCGGATAACACTGAAGCTTTCTTT,CASSQPDNTEAFF
TRBV10-3,TRBJ2-3,.,.,TGTGCCATCAGTGCCCGCACAGATACGCAGTATTTT,CAISARTDTQYF
TRBV12-3/TRBV12-4,TRBJ2-2,TRBD1,.,TGTGCCAGCAGGCCGGACAGGGACACCGGGGAGCTGTTTTTT,CASRPDRDTGELFF
TRBV5-1,TRBJ1-5,.,.,TGCGCCAGCAGCCCAAGAGGGGAGAGGAGTCAGCCCCAGCATTTT,CASSPRGERSQPQHF